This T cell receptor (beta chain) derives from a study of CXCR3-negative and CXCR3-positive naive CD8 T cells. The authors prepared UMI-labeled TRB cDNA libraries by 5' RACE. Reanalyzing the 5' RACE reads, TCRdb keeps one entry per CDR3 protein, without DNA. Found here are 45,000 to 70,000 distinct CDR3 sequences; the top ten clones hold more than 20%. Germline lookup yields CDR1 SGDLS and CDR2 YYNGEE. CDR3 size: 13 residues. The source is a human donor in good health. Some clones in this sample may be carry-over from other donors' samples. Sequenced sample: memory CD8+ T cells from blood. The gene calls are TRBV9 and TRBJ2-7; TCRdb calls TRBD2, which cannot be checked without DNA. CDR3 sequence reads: CASSIGTRGEQYF.